Below are 28 T cell receptor beta chains sequenced from a single sample in a study of Ad26.COV2.S vaccination and SARS-CoV-2 variants. Generated by immunoSEQ multiplex PCR, the TCRdb table keeps only in-frame clones and is missing some. The sample carries 350,000 to 500,000 clones, roughly nine tenths recorded once. The treatment here: some 19 received Ad26.COV2.S at low or high dose, single or two shots; 5 received placebo; per-sample allocation not given. Samples were taken on day 63 after the first vaccine or placebo injection. The sequences come from peripheral blood, collected in a trial of Ad26.COV2.S vaccine versus placebo. These receptors originate from a person between 18 and 65 years old who received the Ad26.COV2.S COVID-19 vaccine or a placebo.

The chain is built from TRBV7-8 and TRBJ1-4; D is possibly TRBD1 (5 bases). Germline loops: CDR1 SGHVS, CDR2 FQNEAQ. CDR3 length: 15 residues. V shed 1 base and J shed 7 bases, with 13 bases lying between them. In DNA form, the CDR3 reads TGTGCCAGCAGCTTAGATCTGTCGGGGCGTGAAAAACTGTTTTTT. Protein: CASSLDLSGREKLFF.

Concerning this clone: This CDR3 is also generated by other DNA sequences in the sample. This chain connects TRBV7-9 to TRBJ1-1; no reliable D call. Trimming removed 1 base at V and 0 bases at J, with 3 bases between. This CDR3 comprises 13 residues. CDR1 is SEHNR, CDR2 FQNEAQ, per germline (reference sequence). The CDR3 coding sequence is TGTGCCAGCAGCTTAGTGGTGAACACTGAAGCTTTCTTT. This sequence encodes CASSLVVNTEAFF. The full variable domain, with the rest looked up from reference TRBV7-9 and TRBJ1-1, is DTGVSQNPRHKITKRGQNVTFRCDPISEHNRLYWYRQTLGQGPEFLTYFQNEAQLEKSRLLSDRFSAERPKGSFSTLEIQRTEQGDSAMYLCASSLVVNTEAFFGQGTRLTVV.

The chain combines TRBV7-2 with TRBJ2-5; tentatively, D is TRBD1 (6 bases). CDR1 is SGHTA, CDR2 FQGNSA, per germline. The germline V and J ends were trimmed by 5 bases and 2 bases, with 9 bases remaining between them. The CDR3 is 13 amino acids. For the CDR3, the DNA is TGTGCCAGCAGCACTGACAGGCAAGAGACCCAGTACTTC. Translation: CASSTDRQETQYF.

V gene TRBV5-1 combines with J gene TRBJ2-1; D is ambiguous. Trimming left V 3 bases short and J 8 bases short, with 15 bases between. The CDR3 consists of 14 residues. Per germline, CDR1 SGHRS and CDR2 YFSETQ. CDR3 amino acids: CASSSEDVSDEQFF. In DNA, the CDR3 is TGCGCCAGCAGCTCTGAGGACGTTTCCGATGAGCAGTTCTTC.

The chain recombines TRBV5-4 with TRBJ1-1; 7 bases line up with TRBD1. The V gene's germline CDR1 is SGHNT and CDR2 YYREEE (reference sequence). V shed 0 bases, J shed 5 bases, and the junction held 4 bases outside the gene matches. The CDR3 runs to 14 residues. The CDR3 coding sequence is TGTGCCAGCAGCTTGGAAAGGGGGCGAACTGAAGCTTTCTTT. As protein: CASSLERGRTEAFF.

In this sample, this clone turned up once. V is TRBV4-2 and J is TRBJ2-2; D is uncertain. There are 16 residues in the CDR3. The V end was cut by 3 bases, the J end by 2 bases, with 13 bases between. Germline CDR1 reads LGHNA; CDR2 reads YNFKEQ. CDR3 sequence reads: CASSHNLGINTGELFF. DNA for the CDR3: TGTGCCAGCAGCCACAACCTGGGGATCAACACCGGGGAGCTGTTTTTT.

The rearrangement joins TRBV10-3 to TRBJ1-6; D is unclear. Germline CDR1 is ENHRY and CDR2 is SYGVKD. V dropped 1 base and J dropped 7 bases, with 5 bases sitting between them. The CDR3 has 13 residues. CDR3 in amino acids: CAISELANSPLHF. The CDR3 coding sequence is TGTGCCATCAGTGAGTTGGCGAATTCACCCCTCCACTTT.

V gene TRBV10-3 combines with J gene TRBJ2-7; 11 bases agree with TRBD1. CDR1 is ENHRY, CDR2 SYGVKD, per germline. The CDR3 consists of 15 residues. With 3 bases clipped from V and 2 bases from J, the junction kept 3 bases outside the gene matches. CDR3 sequence reads: CAISDEGQGAYEQYF. In DNA, the CDR3 is TGTGCCATCAGTGATGAGGGACAGGGGGCCTACGAGCAGTACTTC.

This chain uses TRBV2 with TRBJ2-7; D is uncertain. The CDR3 runs 12 residues. Trimming stripped 5 bases from V and 3 bases from J, with 8 bases between. Germline CDR1 SNHLY, CDR2 FYNNEI. The CDR3 DNA follows: TGTGCCAGCAGTTTACGGATCTACGAGCAGTACGTC. It encodes CASSLRIYEQYV.

The V gene is TRBV19, the J gene TRBJ1-5; 8 nucleotides line up with TRBD1. J gave up 5 bases and V 7 bases, and 13 bases lay outside the gene matches. From germline, CDR1 is LNHDA and CDR2 SQIVND (reference sequence). This CDR3 comprises 16 residues. In nucleotides, the CDR3 is TGTGCCAGTACCAATCGGGGCCAGGGGGCTGATCAGCCCCAGCATTTT. It translates to CASTNRGQGADQPQHF.

The V call is TRBV6-2 or TRBV6-3, the J call TRBJ2-7; D remains unclear. The CDR3 spans 13 residues. CDR1 is MNHEY and CDR2 is SVGEGT in the germline V gene. Trimming pared 6 bases from V and 3 bases from J, leaving 12 bases between. The CDR3 nucleotides are TGTGCCAGCAGCAGAGATCCCGGCTACGAGCAGTACGTC. It encodes CASSRDPGYEQYV.

The chain links TRBV7-2 to TRBJ2-7, with a possible D match to TRBD2 (6 bases). The V gene's germline CDR1 is SGHTA and CDR2 FQGNSA. V was trimmed by 5 bases and J by 2 bases, leaving 10 bases between them. This CDR3 has 13 residues. CDR3 residues: CASSQKRAYEQYV. The CDR3 DNA reads as TGTGCCAGCAGCCAGAAGCGGGCCTACGAGCAGTACGTC.

The rearrangement uses TRBV28 and TRBJ1-5; D not certain. V was cut by 7 bases and J by 2 bases, with 9 bases left in between. The V gene's germline CDR1 is MDHEN and CDR2 SYDVKM. CDR3 length: 13 amino acids. Written as DNA, the CDR3 is TGTGCCAGCATTCAACCGGGCAATCAGCCCCAGCATTTT. Its protein is CASIQPGNQPQHF.

This clone has a count of ten or more. V and J are TRBV11-1 and TRBJ1-1; D perhaps matches TRBD1 (5 bases). Germline values: CDR1 SGHAT, CDR2 FQDESV (reference sequence). This CDR3 is 15 amino acids long. V gave up 0 bases and J gave up 1 base, with 9 bases separating them. CDR3 bases: TGTGCCAGCAGCTTAGCAGGGGTCGAGAACACTGAAGCTTTCTTT. Its protein product is CASSLAGVENTEAFF.

The chain links TRBV7-9 to TRBJ2-7, with 8 bases that match TRBD1. Trimming removed 7 bases from V and 2 bases from J; junction bases left unmatched: 7. Germline V gene data show CDR1 as SEHNR and CDR2 as FQNEAQ (reference sequence). This CDR3 is 14 amino acids long. In nucleotides, the CDR3 is TGTGCCAGCAACCGACAGGGGAAGACCTACGAGCAGTACTTC. Translated, it gives CASNRQGKTYEQYF.

CDR3 amino acids: CASSLAGIGEKLFF. The CDR3 region has the DNA TGTGCCAGCAGTTTAGCAGGGATCGGTGAAAAACTGTTTTTT. The chain links TRBV28 to TRBJ1-4; a weak D match, TRBD1 (5 bases). The CDR3 consists of 14 residues. Per germline, CDR1 MDHEN and CDR2 SYDVKM. V lost 2 bases and J 7 bases, leaving 11 bases between the germline ends. The full variable domain, completed using reference TRBV28 and TRBJ1-4, is DVKVTQSSRYLVKRTGEKVFLECVQDMDHENMFWYRQDPGLGLRLIYFSYDVKMKEKGDIPEGYSVSREKKERFSLILESASTNQTSMYLCASSLAGIGEKLFFGSGTQLSVL.

This clone was detected only a few times. J is TRBJ1-3 and V is TRBV7-2; no reliable D call. The CDR3 covers 16 residues. V lost 5 bases to trimming and J lost 0 bases, with 14 bases between them. CDR1 SGHTA and CDR2 FQGNSA come from the germline V gene. CDR3 residues: CASSPLPAFSGNTIYF. Here the CDR3 DNA reads TGTGCCAGCAGCCCCCTCCCAGCTTTCTCTGGAAACACCATATATTTT.

The genes are TRBV2 and TRBJ1-2; D call uncertain. The CDR3 loop spans 12 amino acids. V was trimmed by 6 bases and J by 2 bases, leaving 7 bases between them. The V gene's germline CDR1 is SNHLY and CDR2 FYNNEI. The CDR3 DNA follows: TGTGCCAGCAGAGGACGGAACTATGGCTACACCTTC. Translated: CASRGRNYGYTF.

This clone was counted once. The V gene is TRBV13, the J gene TRBJ1-1; D is undetermined. The CDR3 loop spans 14 amino acids. CDR1 and CDR2 from the germline V gene are PRHDT and FYEKMQ (reference sequence). Trimming took off 1 base at V and 6 bases at J, with 12 bases between the two ends. The CDR3 bases are TGTGCCAGCAGCTTAGCCTACCCAAGTTCTGAAGCTTTCTTT. It translates to CASSLAYPSSEAFF.

To note about this clone: This specimen includes other DNA sequences encoding the same CDR3. This rearrangement joins TRBV5-6 to TRBJ1-5; D may be TRBD1 (6 bases). CDR3 length equals 13 residues. Germline V lookup: CDR1 SGHDT, CDR2 YYEEEE. V dropped 0 bases and J dropped 7 bases, with 8 bases sitting between them. CDR3 residues: CASSLDRAQPQHF. CDR3 DNA sequence: TGTGCCAGCAGCTTGGACAGGGCCCAGCCCCAGCATTTT.

CDR3 loop: CASTGESQGDYGYTF. In nucleotides, the CDR3 is TGTGCCAGTACGGGGGAGTCTCAGGGGGACTATGGCTACACCTTC. The chain recombines TRBV19 with TRBJ1-2; 7 bases agree with TRBD1. The germline V gene encodes CDR1 LNHDA and CDR2 SQIVND (reference sequence). Trimming at V came to 7 bases and at J to 3 bases, leaving 11 bases not matched to a gene. This CDR3 contains 15 residues.

The genes are TRBV4-3 and TRBJ1-5; D uncertain. V lost 0 bases and J 3 bases, leaving 18 bases between the germline ends. CDR3 length equals 18 residues. Germline V gene lookup returns CDR1 LGHNA and CDR2 YSLEER. CDR3 residues: CASSQESGLEAYNQPQHF. The CDR3 nucleotides are TGCGCCAGCAGCCAAGAAAGTGGGCTAGAAGCGTACAATCAGCCCCAGCATTTT.

The chain has TRBV2 and TRBJ2-4; D tentatively fits TRBD1 or TRBD2 (5 bases each). This CDR3 is 12 amino acids long. Germline V gene lookup returns CDR1 SNHLY and CDR2 FYNNEI. Trimming removed 6 bases from V and 5 bases from J, with 8 bases in between. DNA of the CDR3: TGTGCCAGCAGGAGGGGCCAAAACATTCAGTACTTC. It yields the protein CASRRGQNIQYF.

This rearrangement joins TRBV19 to TRBJ1-5, with no clear D. The CDR3 sequence is 16 residues long. The ends were cut back, 5 bases at V and 1 base at J, with 15 bases in the middle. Per the germline V gene, CDR1 is LNHDA and CDR2 is SQIVND (reference sequence). The CDR3 nucleotides are TGTGCCAGTAGTCCGAGGGCCGACCTGAGCAATCAGCCCCAGCATTTT. Translation gives CASSPRADLSNQPQHF.

The rearrangement joins TRBV28 to TRBJ2-5; D perhaps matches TRBD1 (6 bases). The CDR3 length is 12 residues. CDR1 and CDR2 from the germline V gene are MDHEN and SYDVKM. The V end was cut by 7 bases, the J end by 9 bases, with 15 bases between. CDR3 loop: CASTITGLPQYF. In DNA form, the CDR3 reads TGTGCCAGCACCATAACAGGGCTCCCCCAGTACTTC.

The rearrangement joins TRBV3-1 (or the pseudogene TRBV3-2) to TRBJ2-3, with 7 bases aligning to TRBD1. Germline V CDR1 and CDR2: LGHDT, YNNKEL (reference sequence). CDR3 length: 14 residues. Trimming at V came to 4 bases and at J to 4 bases, leaving 5 bases not matched to a gene. The CDR3 region has the DNA TGTGCCAGCAGCCTCGCACAGGGGTCAGATACGCAGTATTTT. This encodes CASSLAQGSDTQYF.

The chain is built from TRBV5-4 and TRBJ2-7; D unclear. The CDR3 is 12 residues long. Germline lookup yields CDR1 SGHNT and CDR2 YYREEE (reference sequence). V lost 1 base and J lost 4, with 6 bases in between. The CDR3 region has the DNA TGTGCCAGCAGCTTGTACCGATACGAGCAGTACTTC. Amino acid sequence: CASSLYRYEQYF.

The DNA for the CDR3 is TGTGCCAGCAGCCAAGTCGGGACAGGGAATCAGCCCCAGCATTTT. It specifies CASSQVGTGNQPQHF. The chain links TRBV4-2 to TRBJ1-5, with TRBD1 identical over 9 bases. The germline gives CDR1 LGHNA, CDR2 YNFKEQ. The CDR3 totals 15 residues. With V trimmed by 1 base and J by 4 bases, 2 bases remained unmatched.